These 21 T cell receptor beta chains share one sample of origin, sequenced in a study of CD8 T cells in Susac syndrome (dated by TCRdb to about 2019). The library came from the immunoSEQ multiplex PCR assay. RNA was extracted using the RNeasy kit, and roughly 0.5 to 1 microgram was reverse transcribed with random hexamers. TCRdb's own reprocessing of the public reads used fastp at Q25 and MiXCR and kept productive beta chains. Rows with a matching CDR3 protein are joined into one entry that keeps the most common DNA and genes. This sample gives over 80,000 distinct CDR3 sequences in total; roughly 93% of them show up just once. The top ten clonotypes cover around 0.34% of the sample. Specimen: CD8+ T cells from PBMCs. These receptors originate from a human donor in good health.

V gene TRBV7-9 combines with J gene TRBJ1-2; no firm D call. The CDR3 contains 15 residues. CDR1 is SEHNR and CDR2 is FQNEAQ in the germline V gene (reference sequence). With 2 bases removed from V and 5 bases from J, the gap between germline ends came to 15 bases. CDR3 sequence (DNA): TGTGCCAGCAGCTTAACCCCAGAGGAAGGGTATGGCTACACCTTC. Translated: CASSLTPEEGYGYTF.

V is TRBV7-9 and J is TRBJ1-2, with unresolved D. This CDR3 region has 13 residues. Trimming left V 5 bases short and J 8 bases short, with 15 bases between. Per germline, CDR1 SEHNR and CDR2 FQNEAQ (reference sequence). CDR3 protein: CASSPPHTTGYTF. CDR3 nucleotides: TGTGCCAGCAGCCCGCCACACACGACCGGCTACACCTTC.

CDR3 sequence: CASSYGTSGGLSSYEQYF. In DNA, the CDR3 is TGTGCCAGCAGTTACGGGACTAGCGGGGGGCTAAGCTCCTACGAGCAGTACTTC. V is TRBV6-5 and J is TRBJ2-7; TRBD2 agrees at 15 bases. The CDR3 has 18 amino acids. V shed 2 bases, J shed 0 bases, and the junction held 5 bases outside the gene matches. Germline CDR1 reads MNHEY; CDR2 reads SVGAGI.

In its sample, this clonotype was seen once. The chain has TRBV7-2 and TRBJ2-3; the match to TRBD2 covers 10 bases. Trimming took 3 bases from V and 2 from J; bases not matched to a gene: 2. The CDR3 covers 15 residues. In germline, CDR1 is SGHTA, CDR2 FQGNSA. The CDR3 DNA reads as TGTGCCAGCAGCTTTACTAGCGGGGCCACAGATACGCAGTATTTT. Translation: CASSFTSGATDTQYF.

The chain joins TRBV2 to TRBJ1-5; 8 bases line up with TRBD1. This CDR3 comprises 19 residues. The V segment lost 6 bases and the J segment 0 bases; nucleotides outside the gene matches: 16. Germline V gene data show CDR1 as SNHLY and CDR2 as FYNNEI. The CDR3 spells CASRQAPTDRGYSNQPQHF. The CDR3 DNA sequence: TGTGCCAGCAGACAAGCCCCGACAGACAGGGGATATAGCAATCAGCCCCAGCATTTT.

CDR3 in DNA: TGTGCCAGCAGACCGACAGGTATAATCACAGATACGCAGTATTTT. It is translated as CASRPTGIITDTQYF. The V gene is TRBV12-3 or TRBV12-4, the J gene TRBJ2-3; tentatively, D is TRBD1 (6 bases). Trimming left V 6 bases short and J 2 bases short, with 15 bases between. This CDR3 region has 15 residues.

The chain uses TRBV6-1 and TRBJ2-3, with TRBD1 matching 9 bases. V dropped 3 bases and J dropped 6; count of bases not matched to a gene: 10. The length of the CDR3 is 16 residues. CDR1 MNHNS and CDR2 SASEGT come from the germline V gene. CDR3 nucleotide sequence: TGTGCCAGCAGTGAGCCACCGGGACAGGGTCCCGATACGCAGTATTTT. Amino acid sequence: CASSEPPGQGPDTQYF.

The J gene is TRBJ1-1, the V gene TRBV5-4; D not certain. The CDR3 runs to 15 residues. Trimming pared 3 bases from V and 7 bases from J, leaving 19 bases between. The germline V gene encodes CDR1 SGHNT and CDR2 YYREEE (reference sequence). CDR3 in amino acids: CASSWKEGTRHEAFF. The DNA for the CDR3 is TGTGCCAGCAGCTGGAAAGAAGGAACCAGGCATGAAGCTTTCTTT.

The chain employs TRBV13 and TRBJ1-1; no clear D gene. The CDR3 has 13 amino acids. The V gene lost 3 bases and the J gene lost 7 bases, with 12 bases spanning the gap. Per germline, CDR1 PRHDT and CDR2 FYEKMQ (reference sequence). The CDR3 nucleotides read TGTGCCAGCAGCTTTCGTGCTGCTGTTGAAGCTTTCTTT. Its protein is CASSFRAAVEAFF.

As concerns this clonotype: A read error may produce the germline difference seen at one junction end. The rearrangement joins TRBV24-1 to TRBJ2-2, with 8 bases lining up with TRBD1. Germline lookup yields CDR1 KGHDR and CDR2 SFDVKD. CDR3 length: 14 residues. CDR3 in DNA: TGTGCCACCGGTGAGACAGGGGCCACCGGGGAGCTGTTTTTT. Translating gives CATGETGATGELFF.

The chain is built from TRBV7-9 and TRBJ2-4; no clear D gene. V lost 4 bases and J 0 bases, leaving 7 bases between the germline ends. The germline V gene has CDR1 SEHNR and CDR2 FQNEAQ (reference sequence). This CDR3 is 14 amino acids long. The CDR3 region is CASSSHLAKNIQYF. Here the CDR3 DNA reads TGTGCCAGCAGCTCCCATCTAGCCAAAAACATTCAGTACTTC.

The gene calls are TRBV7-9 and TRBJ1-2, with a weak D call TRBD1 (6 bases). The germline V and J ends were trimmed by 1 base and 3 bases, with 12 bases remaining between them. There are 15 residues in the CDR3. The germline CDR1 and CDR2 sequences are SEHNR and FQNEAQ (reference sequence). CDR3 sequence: CASSLGTALDYGYTF. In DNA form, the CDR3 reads TGTGCCAGCAGCTTAGGGACAGCCCTCGACTATGGCTACACCTTC. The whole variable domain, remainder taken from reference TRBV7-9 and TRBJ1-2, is DTGVSQNPRHKITKRGQNVTFRCDPISEHNRLYWYRQTLGQGPEFLTYFQNEAQLEKSRLLSDRFSAERPKGSFSTLEIQRTEQGDSAMYLCASSLGTALDYGYTFGSGTRLTVV.

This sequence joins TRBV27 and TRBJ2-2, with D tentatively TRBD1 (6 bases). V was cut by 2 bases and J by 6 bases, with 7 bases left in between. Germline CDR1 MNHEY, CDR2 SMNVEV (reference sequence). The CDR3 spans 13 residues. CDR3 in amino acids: CASSLGGSGELFF. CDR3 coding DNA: TGTGCCAGCAGTTTAGGGGGCTCCGGGGAGCTGTTTTTT.

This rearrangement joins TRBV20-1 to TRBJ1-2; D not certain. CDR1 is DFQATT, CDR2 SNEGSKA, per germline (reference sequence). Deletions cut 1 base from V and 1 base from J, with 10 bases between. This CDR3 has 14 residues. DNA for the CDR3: TGCAGTGCTAGAGGGACGGGCGATAACTATGGCTACACCTTC. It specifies CSARGTGDNYGYTF.

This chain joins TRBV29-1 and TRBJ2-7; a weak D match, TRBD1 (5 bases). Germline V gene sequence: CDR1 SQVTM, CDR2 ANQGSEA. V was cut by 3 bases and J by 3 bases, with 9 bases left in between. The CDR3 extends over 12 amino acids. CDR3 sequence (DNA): TGCAGCGTTGAGGTCCAGGGCTACGAGCAGTACTTC. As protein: CSVEVQGYEQYF.

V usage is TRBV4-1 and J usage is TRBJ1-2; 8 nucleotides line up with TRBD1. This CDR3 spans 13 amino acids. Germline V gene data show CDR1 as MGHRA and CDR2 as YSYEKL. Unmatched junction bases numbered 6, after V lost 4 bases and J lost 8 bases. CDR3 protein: CASSPAGGRGYTF. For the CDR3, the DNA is TGCGCCAGCAGCCCCGCAGGGGGCAGGGGCTACACCTTC.

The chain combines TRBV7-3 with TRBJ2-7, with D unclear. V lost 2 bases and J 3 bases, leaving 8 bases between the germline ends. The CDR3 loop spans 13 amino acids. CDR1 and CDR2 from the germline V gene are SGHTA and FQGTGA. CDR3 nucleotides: TGTGCCAGCAGCTTATCCGAGGACTACGAGCAGTACTTC. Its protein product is CASSLSEDYEQYF.

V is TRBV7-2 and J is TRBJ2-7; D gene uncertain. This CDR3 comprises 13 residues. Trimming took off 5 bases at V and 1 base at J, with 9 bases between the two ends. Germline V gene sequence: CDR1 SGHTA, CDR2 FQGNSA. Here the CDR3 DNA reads TGTGCCAGCAGCCCGGACGAGTCCTACGAGCAGTACTTC. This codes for CASSPDESYEQYF.

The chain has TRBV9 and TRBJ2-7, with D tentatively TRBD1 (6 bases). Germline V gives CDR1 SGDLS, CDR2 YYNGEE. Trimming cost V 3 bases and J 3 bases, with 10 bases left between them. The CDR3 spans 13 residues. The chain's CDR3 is CASSAAGDYEQYF. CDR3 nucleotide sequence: TGTGCCAGCAGCGCGGCAGGGGACTACGAGCAGTACTTC.

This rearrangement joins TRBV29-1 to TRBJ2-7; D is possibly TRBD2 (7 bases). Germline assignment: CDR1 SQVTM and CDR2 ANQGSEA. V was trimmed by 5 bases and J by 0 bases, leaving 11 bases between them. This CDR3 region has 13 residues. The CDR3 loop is CSVRGGSSYEQYF. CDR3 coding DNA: TGCAGCGTTAGGGGGGGAAGCTCCTACGAGCAGTACTTC.

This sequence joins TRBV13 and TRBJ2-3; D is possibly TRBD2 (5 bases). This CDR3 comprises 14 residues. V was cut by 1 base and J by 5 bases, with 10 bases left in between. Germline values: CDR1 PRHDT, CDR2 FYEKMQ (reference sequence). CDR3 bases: TGTGCCAGCAGCTTAGCGGGGTGGGAAGATACGCAGTATTTT. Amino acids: CASSLAGWEDTQYF. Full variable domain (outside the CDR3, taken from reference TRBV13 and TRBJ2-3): AAGVIQSPRHLIKEKRETATLKCYPIPRHDTVYWYQQGPGQDPQFLISFYEKMQSDKGSIPDRFSAQQFSDYHSELNMSSLELGDSALYFCASSLAGWEDTQYFGPGTRLTVL.